Following are 11 T cell receptor beta chains from one sample sequenced in a study of shared clonotypes between healthy human individuals. This table comes from immunoSEQ multiplex PCR, and its TCRdb copy is limited to in-frame clones, with some not included. Seen here are some 1.5 million clones, approximately 98% observed once, and the top ten hold around 0.45%. Sequencing was carried out using naive CD4+ T cells sorted from blood. Subset reported: CD45RA+ positively selected. The receptors stem from a young man in good health.

About this clone itself: One junction end disagrees with the germline gene, perhaps due to a read error. The chain joins TRBV15 to TRBJ2-5; 7 bases fit TRBD2. CDR3 length: 16 amino acids. Germline lookup yields CDR1 LNHNV and CDR2 YYDKDF (reference sequence). CDR3 DNA sequence: TGTGCCACCAGCAGAGGACCCCTAGCGGACCAAGAGACCCAGCACTTC. Encoded protein: CATSRGPLADQETQHF.

The chain combines TRBV9 with TRBJ1-1; 12 nucleotides line up with TRBD1. The V gene's germline CDR1 is SGDLS and CDR2 YYNGEE. V dropped 3 bases and J dropped 1; count of bases not matched to a gene: 4. The CDR3 runs to 16 residues. The CDR3 nucleotides are TGTGCCAGCAGCGCCGCGGGACAGGGGGCGAACACTGAAGCTTTCTTT. Its protein product is CASSAAGQGANTEAFF.

V gene TRBV5-4 combines with J gene TRBJ2-1; TRBD2 matches 12 bases. This CDR3 is built from 16 residues. V trimming: 3 bases; J trimming: 8 bases; junction bases outside the gene matches: 9. CDR1 and CDR2 (germline): SGHNT, YYREEE (reference sequence). The CDR3 reads CASSSRTSGKTYEQFF. The CDR3 bases are TGTGCCAGCAGCTCCAGGACTAGCGGGAAGACCTATGAGCAGTTCTTC.

The CDR3 DNA reads as TGTGCCAGTACACAGATAGGTGCGTCAGCGAACACCGGGGAGCTGTTTTTT. Amino acid sequence: CASTQIGASANTGELFF. The chain recombines TRBV28 with TRBJ2-2; no definite D call. CDR3 length equals 17 residues. Trimming took 9 bases from V and 0 from J, leaving 20 bases between them. Germline V gene sequence: CDR1 MDHEN, CDR2 SYDVKM.

This clone was picked up one time. The V call is TRBV9, the J call TRBJ2-1; the D gene is possibly TRBD2 (6 bases). V was cut by 4 bases and J by 8 bases, with 16 bases left in between. This CDR3 has 14 residues. Germline CDR1 reads SGDLS; CDR2 reads YYNGEE. The CDR3 reads CASSMTSFFDEQFF. In nucleotides, the CDR3 is TGTGCCAGCAGCATGACTAGTTTTTTCGATGAGCAGTTCTTC.

V and J are TRBV28 and TRBJ2-7, with D perhaps TRBD2 (5 bases). The germline CDR1 and CDR2 sequences are MDHEN and SYDVKM. The V end was cut by 5 bases, the J end by 2 bases, with 19 bases between. CDR3 length: 16 amino acids. CDR3 loop: CASSPYRSLGTYEQYF. The CDR3 nucleotides are TGTGCCAGCAGTCCCTATCGTTCTCTCGGGACCTACGAGCAGTACTTC.

This clone has more than one count but fewer than ten. The chain employs TRBV5-8 and TRBJ2-2, with TRBD1 matching over 7 bases. J gave up 0 bases and V 3 bases, and 5 bases lay outside the gene matches. The CDR3 is 16 residues long. Germline assignment: CDR1 SGHTS and CDR2 YDEGEE. The CDR3 region is CASSYTGTANTGELFF. The CDR3 coding sequence is TGTGCCAGCAGCTATACCGGGACAGCGAACACCGGGGAGCTGTTTTTT.

The V and J genes are TRBV7-9 and TRBJ1-4; tentative D call: TRBD1 (5 bases). Trimming took off 3 bases at V and 5 bases at J, with 10 bases between the two ends. The CDR3 consists of 14 residues. The V gene's germline CDR1 is SEHNR and CDR2 FQNEAQ (reference sequence). The CDR3 bases are TGTGCCAGCAGCTTCGGGGCGTCAAATGAAAAACTGTTTTTT. It yields the protein CASSFGASNEKLFF. The whole variable domain, remainder taken from reference TRBV7-9 and TRBJ1-4, is DTGVSQNPRHKITKRGQNVTFRCDPISEHNRLYWYRQTLGQGPEFLTYFQNEAQLEKSRLLSDRFSAERPKGSFSTLEIQRTEQGDSAMYLCASSFGASNEKLFFGSGTQLSVL.

J is TRBJ2-2 and V is TRBV9; TRBD2 matches at 12 bases. The J segment lost 1 base and the V segment lost 3 bases, leaving 16 bases of the junction unmatched. Germline V gene lookup returns CDR1 SGDLS and CDR2 YYNGEE. CDR3 size: 21 residues. CDR3 DNA sequence: TGTGCCAGCAGCGGGGGACTAGCGGGTGCTAATAAACCGTTGAACACCGGGGAGCTGTTTTTT. Encoded protein: CASSGGLAGANKPLNTGELFF.

V is TRBV10-2 and J is TRBJ1-2; D unresolved. The CDR3 sequence is 14 residues long. The germline V gene encodes CDR1 WSHSY and CDR2 SAAADI. V lost 5 bases and J 7 bases, leaving 17 bases between the germline ends. CDR3 bases: TGCGCCAGCAGTCATACCGTGGGAGAAGGTGGCTACACCTTC. Translated: CASSHTVGEGGYTF.

This rearrangement joins TRBV7-2 to TRBJ1-4; D remains unclear. Trimming took 1 base from V and 10 from J, leaving 19 bases between them. The CDR3 sequence is 16 residues long. CDR1 is SGHTA and CDR2 is FQGNSA in the germline V gene. CDR3: CASSLVGQEGRGKLFF. The CDR3 DNA sequence: TGTGCCAGCAGCTTAGTCGGTCAGGAGGGCCGGGGAAAACTGTTTTTT.